These 13 T cell receptor beta chains were sequenced from one sample in a study of cytomegalovirus exposure and HLA in healthy donors. PCR involved 60 Vbeta and 13 Jbeta primers. Sequencing used immunoSEQ multiplex PCR; TCRdb keeps in-frame clones, though not all of them. The sample shows 95,000 to 150,000 clones, approximately 72% of them seen only once. The sequencing sample was made of PBMCs. All receptors come from a man aged 60-69 years in good health and CMV-seropositive.

The chain carries TRBV30 and TRBJ2-2; D may be TRBD1 (6 bases). The CDR3 contains 13 residues. Trimming took 2 bases from V and 7 from J, leaving 11 bases between them. Germline V gene data show CDR1 as GTSNPN and CDR2 as SVGIG (reference sequence). The CDR3 DNA reads TGTGCCTGGAGTCTACAGGGTAACGGGGAGCTGTTTTTT. Its translation: CAWSLQGNGELFF.

Turning to this clone: This sample also contains other DNA sequences that code for the same CDR3. The rearrangement joins TRBV19 to TRBJ2-1; no firm D call. Germline CDR1 LNHDA, CDR2 SQIVND (reference sequence). V lost 5 bases and J 5 bases, leaving 7 bases between the germline ends. The CDR3 spans 12 residues. DNA of the CDR3: TGTGCCAGTAGTCCCCCCGACAATGAGCAGTTCTTC. It translates to CASSPPDNEQFF.

Only one count was recorded for this clone. This chain joins TRBV7-9 and TRBJ1-1, with 7 bases fitting TRBD1. This CDR3 is built from 16 residues. V trimming: 5 bases; J trimming: 3 bases; junction bases outside the gene matches: 12. Germline CDR1 SEHNR, CDR2 FQNEAQ (reference sequence). The CDR3 DNA reads TGTGCCAGCAGCGGCACCGGGACAGAGTCCTACACTGAAGCTTTCTTT. Translation: CASSGTGTESYTEAFF.

This rearrangement joins TRBV18 to TRBJ2-7; D is ambiguous. CDR3 length: 13 amino acids. V was cut by 2 bases and J by 3 bases, with 8 bases left in between. Germline CDR1 reads KGHSH; CDR2 reads LQKENI. CDR3 sequence reads: CASSPSRSYEQYF. In DNA, the CDR3 is TGTGCCAGCTCACCATCCCGCAGCTACGAGCAGTACTTC.

The rearrangement links TRBV10-1 to TRBJ2-1, with TRBD2 matching over 12 bases. With V trimmed by 2 bases and J by 7 bases, 0 bases remained unmatched. Germline loops: CDR1 WNHNN, CDR2 SYGVQD (reference sequence). The CDR3 length is 14 residues. CDR3 bases: TGCGCCAGCAGTGAGACTAGCGGGAGGAATGAGCAGTTCTTC. Amino acid sequence: CASSETSGRNEQFF.

The CDR3: CASSRVRQGSTDTQYF. In DNA, the CDR3 is TGCGCCAGCAGCCGGGTTCGACAGGGGAGCACAGATACGCAGTATTTT. The rearrangement uses TRBV5-1 and TRBJ2-3; 8 nucleotides agree with TRBD1. This CDR3 is built from 16 residues. CDR1 is SGHRS, CDR2 YFSETQ, per germline. After removal of 4 bases from V and 0 bases from J, the junction contained 7 bases not matched to a gene.

In the case of this clone: The junction shows a germline mismatch at one end, possibly a read error. The CDR3 here is CASSLVQGTNNEQFF. As DNA, the CDR3 is TGTGCTAGCAGCTTAGTTCAGGGGACCAACAATGAGCAGTTCTTC. The rearrangement joins TRBV7-7 to TRBJ2-1; TRBD1 might be the D (6 bases). This CDR3 region has 15 residues. CDR1 and CDR2 (germline): SSHAT, FNYEAQ (reference sequence).

This chain joins TRBV6-5 and TRBJ2-7; 7 nucleotides match TRBD1. The CDR3 has 14 amino acids. Germline V gives CDR1 MNHEY, CDR2 SVGAGI. V shed 3 bases, J shed 0 bases, and the junction held 2 bases outside the gene matches. The CDR3 DNA sequence: TGTGCCAGCAGTTATGGGACAGACTCCTACGAGCAGTACTTC. Its protein is CASSYGTDSYEQYF.

The chain carries TRBV29-1 and TRBJ1-1; no reliable D call. CDR1 and CDR2 (germline): SQVTM, ANQGSEA. There are 12 residues in the CDR3. V was cut by 4 bases and J by 4 bases, with 10 bases left in between. Here the CDR3 DNA reads TGCAGCGTTGGACGAGGTGGCACTGAAGCTTTCTTT. Amino acid sequence: CSVGRGGTEAFF. Complete variable domain (other parts from reference TRBV29-1 and TRBJ1-1): SAVISQKPSRDICQRGTSLTIQCQVDSQVTMMFWYRQQPGQSLTLIATANQGSEATYESGFVIDKFPISRPNLTFSTLTVSNMSPEDSSIYLCSVGRGGTEAFFGQGTRLTVV.

The chain joins TRBV7-9 to TRBJ2-2; possible D gene TRBD1, 6 bases. Per germline, CDR1 SEHNR and CDR2 FQNEAQ (reference sequence). This CDR3 has 13 residues. The CDR3 spells CVGAGVNTGELFF. The CDR3 DNA reads as TGTGTCGGGGCAGGGGTAAACACCGGGGAGCTGTTTTTT.

The J gene is TRBJ2-7, the V gene TRBV9; TRBD1 aligns across 7 bases. The CDR3 loop spans 14 amino acids. The junction had 8 bases not matched to a gene; V was cut back by 4 bases and J by 4 bases. From germline, CDR1 is SGDLS and CDR2 YYNGEE. CDR3 protein: CASSIRTGKYEQYF. The CDR3 bases are TGTGCCAGCAGCATACGGACAGGAAAGTACGAGCAGTACTTC.

This clone was counted once. The chain employs TRBV4-1 and TRBJ1-6; D perhaps matches TRBD1 (5 bases). V lost 5 bases and J 10 bases, leaving 12 bases between the germline ends. Per the germline V gene, CDR1 is MGHRA and CDR2 is YSYEKL. This CDR3 contains 13 residues. CDR3 residues: CASSGQGGSPLHF. The CDR3 bases are TGCGCCAGCAGCGGGCAGGGAGGCTCACCCCTCCACTTT.

As for this clone: Other DNA sequences from this sample encode an identical CDR3 as well. The chain joins TRBV7-3 to TRBJ2-6; possible D gene TRBD2, 6 bases. CDR1 is SGHTA and CDR2 is FQGTGA in the germline V gene. There are 15 residues in the CDR3. Deletions cut 5 bases from V and 0 bases from J, with 8 bases between. CDR3 region: CASSGRSSGANVLTF. The CDR3 DNA follows: TGTGCCAGCAGCGGGAGGAGCTCTGGGGCCAACGTCCTGACTTTC.